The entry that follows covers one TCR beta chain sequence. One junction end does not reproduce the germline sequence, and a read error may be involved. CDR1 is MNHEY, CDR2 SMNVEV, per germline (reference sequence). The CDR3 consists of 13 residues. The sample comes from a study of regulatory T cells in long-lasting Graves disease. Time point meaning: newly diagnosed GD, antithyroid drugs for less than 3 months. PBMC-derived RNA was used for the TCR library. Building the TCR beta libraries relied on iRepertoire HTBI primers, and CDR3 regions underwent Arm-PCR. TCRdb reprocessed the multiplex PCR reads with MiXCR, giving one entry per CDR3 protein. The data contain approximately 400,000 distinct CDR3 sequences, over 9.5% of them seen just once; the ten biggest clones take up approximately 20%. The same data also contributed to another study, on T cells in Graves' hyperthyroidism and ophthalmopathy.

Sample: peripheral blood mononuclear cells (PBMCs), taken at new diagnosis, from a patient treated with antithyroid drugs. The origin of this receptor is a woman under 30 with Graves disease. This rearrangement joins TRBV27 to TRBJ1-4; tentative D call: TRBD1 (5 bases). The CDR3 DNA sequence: TGTGCCGGCAGTTTCGGGCCTCGGGGGGAACTGTTTTTT. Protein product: CAGSFGPRGELFF. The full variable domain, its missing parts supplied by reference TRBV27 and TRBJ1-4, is EAQVTQNPRYLITVTGKKLTVTCSQNMNHEYMSWYRQDPGLGLRQIYYSMNVEVTDKGDVPEGYKVSRKEKRNFPLILESPSPNQTSLYFCAGSFGPRGELFFGSGTQLSVL.